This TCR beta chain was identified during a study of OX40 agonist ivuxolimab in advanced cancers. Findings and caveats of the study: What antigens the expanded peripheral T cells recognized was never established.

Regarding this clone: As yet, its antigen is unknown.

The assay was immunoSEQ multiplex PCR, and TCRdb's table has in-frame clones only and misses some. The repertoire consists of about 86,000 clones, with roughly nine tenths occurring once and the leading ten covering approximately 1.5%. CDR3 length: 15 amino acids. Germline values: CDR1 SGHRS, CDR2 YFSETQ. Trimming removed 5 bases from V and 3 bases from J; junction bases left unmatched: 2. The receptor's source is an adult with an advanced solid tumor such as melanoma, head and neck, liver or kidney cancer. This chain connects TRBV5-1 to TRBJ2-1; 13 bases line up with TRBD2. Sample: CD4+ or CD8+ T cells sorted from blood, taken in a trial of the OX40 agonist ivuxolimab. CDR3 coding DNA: TGCGCCAGCAGATGGACTAGCGGGAGCTACAATGAGCAGTTCTTC. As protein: CASRWTSGSYNEQFF.